This is a list of T cell receptor beta chains from one sample in a study of T cells in tuberculosis. Here immunoSEQ multiplex PCR was the method, and the copy in TCRdb shows in-frame clones only, minus some. This sample has about 20,000 clones, with 75% to 90% found just once. Sequenced: PBMCs. The origin of the receptors is a donor between 5 and 29 years old with latent tuberculosis or without tuberculosis infection. The CDR3 runs from the conserved cysteine through the conserved F or W. A D gene is named only where the DNA matches it firmly.

d_call,j_call,v_call,cdr3_length,cdr3_nt,cdr3_aa
TRBD1,TRBJ1-1,TRBV6-6,15,TGTGCCAGCAGCCGGGACAGTACCCGGGGAGCTGAAGCTTTCTTT,CASSRDSTRGAEAFF